The 13 T cell receptor beta chains in this list originate from one sample, sequenced in a study of Tregs in tolerant kidney transplant recipients. Mixed chimerism was transient after nonmyeloablative marrow transplants from related graft donors. Measured with immunoSEQ multiplex PCR; TCRdb has only the in-frame clones, and not every one. Its listing shows approximately 30,000 clones. Sequenced here: CD4+ T cells from blood (PBMCs), sampled 24 months after the transplant. These receptors originate from a human patient who received a combined kidney and bone marrow transplant. These T cells may partly come from the graft donor.

With respect to this clone: The junction and the germline gene differ at one end; a read error may be behind it. The part of the CDR3 DNA that was read is TGCGCCAGCAGCCGGGCTAAAGCGGAGGGGGGCACAGATACG. Residues: CASSRAKAEGGTDT. The whole CDR3 protein is CASSRAKAEGGTDTQYF. This rearrangement joins TRBV4-2 to TRBJ2-3; tentatively, D is TRBD1 or TRBD2 (6 bases each). The CDR3 end is not reached by the read, which stops 3 residues before it; the germline J gene fills it in. This CDR3 has 17 residues. Germline CDR1 is LGHNA and CDR2 is YNFKEQ.

Worth noting for this clone: The CDR3 end falls 3 residues outside the read, so it is completed with the germline J gene. Other DNA sequences from this sample encode an identical CDR3 as well. The chain combines TRBV19 with TRBJ1-1, with D perhaps TRBD1 (5 bases). V was trimmed by 7 bases and J by 1 base, leaving 13 bases between them. CDR3 length equals 14 residues. Germline V gene sequence: CDR1 LNHDA, CDR2 SQIVND (reference sequence). The CDR3 sequence: CASTKAGRNTEAFF. CDR3 DNA (partial): TGTGCCAGTACGAAAGCAGGGCGGAACACTGAA.

About this clone itself: The CDR3 goes on 3 residues after the read ends, and that part is filled in from the germline J gene. The chain uses TRBV20-1 and TRBJ2-3, with D perhaps TRBD2 (6 bases). The V end was cut by 1 base, the J end by 0 bases, with 8 bases between. The CDR3 is 14 amino acids. Per germline, CDR1 DFQATT and CDR2 SNEGSKA (reference sequence). Incomplete CDR3 DNA: TGCAGTGCTAGAGTCGGGGGAAGCACAGATACG. It is translated as CSARVGGSTDT. The entire CDR3 is CSARVGGSTDTQYF.

On this clone itself: The read comes to an end 3 residues before the CDR3 does, leaving the germline J gene to fill in the end. The V gene is TRBV2, the J gene TRBJ2-1; 8 nucleotides align to TRBD2. The CDR3 covers 14 residues. The V and J ends lost 6 bases and 2 bases, in that order; junction bases with no gene match: 3. The V gene's germline CDR1 is SNHLY and CDR2 FYNNEI. CDR3 amino acids: CASRETSAYNEQFF. The part of the CDR3 DNA that was read is TGTGCCAGCAGAGAGACTAGCGCCTACAATGAG. The full variable domain, in which reference TRBV2 and TRBJ2-1 provide the parts outside the CDR3, is EPEVTQTPSHQVTQMGQEVILRCVPISNHLYFYWYRQILGQKVEFLVSFYNNEISEKSEIFDDQFSVERPDGSNFTLKIRSTKLEDSAMYFCASRETSAYNEQFFGPGTRLTVL.

A remark on this clone: The CDR3 end is not reached by the read, which stops 3 residues before it; the germline J gene fills it in. The gene calls are TRBV5-6 and TRBJ1-3; no firm D call. Germline V gene data show CDR1 as SGHDT and CDR2 as YYEEEE. The CDR3 runs to 15 residues. Trimming cost V 3 bases and J 0 bases, with 10 bases left between them. The CDR3 protein is CASSSTDISGNTIYF. CDR3 bases read: TGTGCCAGCAGCTCGACTGATATCTCTGGAAACACC.

As concerns this clone: The read ends 3 residues shy of where the CDR3 ends; the end is completed using the germline J gene. The chain joins TRBV19 to TRBJ2-1, with D hard to call. The CDR3 covers 10 residues. The germline V gene has CDR1 LNHDA and CDR2 SQIVND (reference sequence). V was pared by 9 bases and J by 5 bases, with 5 bases between. The part of the CDR3 DNA that was read is TGTGCCAGCAAAAACAATGAG. It encodes CASKNNE. The CDR3, in full, reads CASKNNEQFF.

On this clone: The read ends 3 residues early relative to the CDR3; the germline J gene fills the gap. The chain joins TRBV20-1 to TRBJ2-7, with 14 bases identical to TRBD2. The CDR3 contains 16 residues. V shed 5 bases, J shed 6 bases, and the junction held 12 bases outside the gene matches. From germline, CDR1 is DFQATT and CDR2 SNEGSKA (reference sequence). CDR3 protein: CSAFELGLAGGSEQYF. The CDR3 DNA, read in part, is TGCAGTGCTTTCGAACTCGGACTAGCGGGAGGATCCGAG.

Note on this clone: With the read ending 3 residues before the CDR3 end, the germline J gene is used to fill in that end. This rearrangement joins TRBV29-1 to TRBJ2-5; D is possibly TRBD1 (6 bases). The V end lost 2 bases, the J end lost 2 bases, and 12 bases lay between the germline ends. Germline CDR1 reads SQVTM; CDR2 reads ANQGSEA. The length of the CDR3 is 14 residues. CDR3 residues: CSVEFGTSQETQYF. CDR3 DNA, as far as it was read: TGCAGCGTTGAATTCGGGACAAGTCAAGAGACC.

With regard to this clone: The CDR3 extends 3 residues past the end of the read, so its final part is completed from the germline J gene. The gene calls are TRBV5-1 and TRBJ2-1; 16 nucleotides match TRBD2. CDR3 length: 20 amino acids. Germline V gene data show CDR1 as SGHRS and CDR2 as YFSETQ. With 3 bases clipped from V and 7 bases from J, the junction kept 16 bases outside the gene matches. The sequenced CDR3 bases are TGCGCCAGCAGCTGGGGACTAGCGGGAGGGCCTTCTATCGGTTCTAATGAG. This encodes CASSWGLAGGPSIGSNE. The CDR3 reads in full as CASSWGLAGGPSIGSNEQFF.

A note on this clone: The read terminates 3 residues ahead of where the CDR3 ends, so the germline J gene completes it. The chain combines TRBV18 with TRBJ2-5; maybe TRBD1 (5 bases). Germline V gene lookup returns CDR1 KGHSH and CDR2 LQKENI. Trimming stripped 1 base from V and 2 bases from J, with 8 bases between. The CDR3 loop spans 14 amino acids. The CDR3 region is CASSPRTSQETQYF. The sequenced part of the CDR3 DNA is TGTGCCAGCTCACCACGGACATCTCAAGAGACC.

Notes on this clone: The missing CDR3 end, 3 residues past where the read stops, is filled in from the germline J gene. This chain uses TRBV20-1 with TRBJ2-3, with a possible D match to TRBD2 (6 bases). This CDR3 has 15 amino acids. Trimming shortened V by 0 bases and J by 2 bases, and 12 bases separated the two germline ends. The germline gives CDR1 DFQATT, CDR2 SNEGSKA (reference sequence). CDR3 amino acids: CSARDFGGATDTQYF. CDR3 bases read: TGCAGTGCTAGAGATTTCGGAGGGGCCACAGATACG.

CDR3 DNA, as far as it was read: TGCGCCAGCAGCTTGGCCGCGGCAGGGGACGGGGATACG. It translates to CASSLAAAGDGDT. The entire CDR3 sequence reads CASSLAAAGDGDTQYF. The chain employs TRBV5-1 and TRBJ2-3, with a possible D match to TRBD1 (6 bases). The read terminates 3 residues before the CDR3 end, so the remaining end is supplied by the germline J gene. The germline V and J ends were trimmed by 0 bases and 6 bases, with 17 bases remaining between them. Germline assignment: CDR1 SGHRS and CDR2 YFSETQ. The CDR3 totals 16 residues.

Remarks on this clone: The sequence runs out 3 residues before the end of the CDR3; the remainder is reconstructed from the germline J gene. This rearrangement joins TRBV18 to TRBJ2-4; D call uncertain. Germline V gives CDR1 KGHSH, CDR2 LQKENI. The CDR3 runs to 14 residues. Trimming removed 0 bases at V and 8 bases at J, with 11 bases between. This CDR3 reads CASSPPERRDIQYF. The sequenced part of the CDR3 DNA is TGTGCCAGCTCACCACCGGAGCGAAGAGACATT.